This T cell receptor beta chain was sequenced for a study of blood T cell repertoires in COVID-19. Turning to the study itself: Sources were T cells, B-cell-depleted T cells, or PBMCs; the material itself was cDNA or gDNA.

CDR1 and CDR2 from the germline V gene are SNHLY and FYNNEI. The CDR3 runs 13 residues. V lost 8 bases to trimming and J lost 4 bases, with 14 bases between them. Sequencing was performed with immunoSEQ multiplex PCR; in TCRdb, only in-frame clones are kept and a portion is missing. The table lists about 120,000 clones, 80% of them singletons. This sequence was found in a man aged 55-75 years with active or convalescent COVID-19. This sequence joins TRBV2 and TRBJ1-2; a possible D gene is TRBD1 (6 bases). The sequenced sample consisted of peripheral blood. The CDR3 DNA is TGTGCCAGCTCTCGGACAGCGACCTATGGCTACACCTTC. The encoded protein is CASSRTATYGYTF.